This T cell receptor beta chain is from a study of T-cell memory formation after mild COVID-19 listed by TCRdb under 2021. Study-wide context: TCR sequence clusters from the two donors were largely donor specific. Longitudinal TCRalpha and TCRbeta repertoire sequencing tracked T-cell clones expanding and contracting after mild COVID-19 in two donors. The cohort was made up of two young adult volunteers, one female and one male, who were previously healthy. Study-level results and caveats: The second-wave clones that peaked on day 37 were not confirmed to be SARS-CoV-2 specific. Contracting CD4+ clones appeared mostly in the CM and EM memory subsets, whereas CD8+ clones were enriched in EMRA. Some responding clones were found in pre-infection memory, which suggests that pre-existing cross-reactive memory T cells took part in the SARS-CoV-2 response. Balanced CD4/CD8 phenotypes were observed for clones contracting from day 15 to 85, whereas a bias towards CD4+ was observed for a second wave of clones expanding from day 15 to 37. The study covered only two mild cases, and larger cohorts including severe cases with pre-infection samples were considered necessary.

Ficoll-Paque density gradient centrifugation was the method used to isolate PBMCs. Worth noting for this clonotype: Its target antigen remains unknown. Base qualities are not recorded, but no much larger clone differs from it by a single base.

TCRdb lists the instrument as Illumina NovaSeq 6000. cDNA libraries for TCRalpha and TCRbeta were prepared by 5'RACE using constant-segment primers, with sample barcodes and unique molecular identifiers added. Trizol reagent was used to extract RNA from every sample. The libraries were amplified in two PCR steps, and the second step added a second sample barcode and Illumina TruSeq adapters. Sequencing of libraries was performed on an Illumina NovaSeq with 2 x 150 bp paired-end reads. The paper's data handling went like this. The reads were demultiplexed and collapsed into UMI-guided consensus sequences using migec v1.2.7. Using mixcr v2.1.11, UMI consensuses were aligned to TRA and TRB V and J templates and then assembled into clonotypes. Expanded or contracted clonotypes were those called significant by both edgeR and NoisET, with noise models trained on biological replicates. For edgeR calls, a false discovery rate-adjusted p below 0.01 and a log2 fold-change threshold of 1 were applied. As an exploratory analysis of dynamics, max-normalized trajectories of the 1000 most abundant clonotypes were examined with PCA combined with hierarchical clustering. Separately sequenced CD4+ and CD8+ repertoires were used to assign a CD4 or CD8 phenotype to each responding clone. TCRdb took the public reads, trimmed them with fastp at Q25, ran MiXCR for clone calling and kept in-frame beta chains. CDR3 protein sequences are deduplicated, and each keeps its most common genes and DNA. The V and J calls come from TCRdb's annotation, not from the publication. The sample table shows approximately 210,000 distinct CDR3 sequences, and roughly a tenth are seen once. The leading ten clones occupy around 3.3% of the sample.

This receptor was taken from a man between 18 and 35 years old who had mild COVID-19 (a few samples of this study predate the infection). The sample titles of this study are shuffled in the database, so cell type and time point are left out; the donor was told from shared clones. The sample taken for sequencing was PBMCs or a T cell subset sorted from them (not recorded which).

The nucleotides are TGTGCCACCAGCGAATGGGGGCAAGAGACCCAGTACTTC. It encodes CATSEWGQETQYF. The sequence links TRBV24-1 to TRBJ2-5; the D region is possibly TRBD1 or TRBD2, each matching across 5 bases. The junction carries 10 bases between V and J, which are trimmed by 7 bases and 2 bases respectively. Counted from cysteine to phenylalanine, this CDR3 has 13 amino acids. The kept DNA is CDR3 alone, 39 bases in frame from the first base. Via the germline V gene, CDR1 is KGHDR and CDR2 SFDVKD.